The T cell receptor beta chain described here comes from a study of blood T cell repertoires in COVID-19. The CDR3 length is 14 residues. The V gene end was trimmed by 4 bases and the J gene end by 2 bases; junction bases not matched to a gene: 2. Germline V gives CDR1 SGHTA, CDR2 FQGNSA. About this clone: Different DNA sequences within this sample yield the same CDR3.

This table comes from immunoSEQ multiplex PCR, and its TCRdb copy is limited to in-frame clones, with some not included. Of 250,000 to 300,000 clones listed, almost 85% were seen once; the top ten hold roughly 5%. V usage is TRBV7-2 and J usage is TRBJ2-7; 10 nucleotides agree with TRBD2. The source material was peripheral blood. The receptor was isolated from a man in his forties or fifties with active or convalescent COVID-19. The CDR3 nucleotides read TGTGCCAGCAGCTCGACTAGCGGGCCCTACGAGCAGTACTTC. This gives the protein CASSSTSGPYEQYF.